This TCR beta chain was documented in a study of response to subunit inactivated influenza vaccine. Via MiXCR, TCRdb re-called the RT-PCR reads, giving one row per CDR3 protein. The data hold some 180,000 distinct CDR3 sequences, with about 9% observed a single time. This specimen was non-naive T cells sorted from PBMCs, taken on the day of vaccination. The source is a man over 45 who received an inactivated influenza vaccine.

The CDR3 region has the DNA TGTGCCAGTAGGGTTAGAACCGGGGAGCTGTTTTTT. It yields the protein CASRVRTGELFF. The chain carries TRBV12-3 or TRBV12-4 and TRBJ2-2; D remains ambiguous. Deletions cut 9 bases from V and 5 bases from J, with 10 bases between. This CDR3 contains 12 residues.